This TCR beta chain was documented in a study of T-cell reconstitution after alpha-beta-depleted transplantation in children. Library preparation (for TCRbeta) was performed with unique molecular identifiers. One entry per CDR3 protein results from TCRdb running MiXCR on the PCR reads. This sample has some 200,000 distinct CDR3 sequences; around 8.4% occur once, and the top ten carry about a third. The CDR3 contains 14 residues. CDR1 is SGHRS, CDR2 YFSETQ, per germline. V lost 0 bases and J 8 bases, leaving 12 bases between the germline ends. This clonotype has at least ten counts. The sequence derives from a male patient aged 2 to 10 who had a stem cell transplant for acute myeloid leukemia, so the T cells may come from the graft donor. Sequences were derived from PBMCs, mostly from graft donor cells, sampled 360 days after TCRalphabeta/CD19-depleted stem cell transplant. The chain is built from TRBV5-1 and TRBJ2-1; no definite D call. This chain's CDR3 is CASSLGSSVHEQFF. CDR3 DNA: TGCGCCAGCAGCTTGGGCAGCTCGGTGCATGAGCAGTTCTTC.